The 9 T cell receptor beta chains listed next were all sequenced from one sample in a study of radiation and T cells in renal cell carcinoma. The assay was immunoSEQ multiplex PCR, and TCRdb's table has in-frame clones only and misses some. The sample contains about 91,000 clones, under 90% of which appear only once. As to time point: baseline pretreatment blood. Documented treatment: 15 Gy SBRT to primary tumor, nephrectomy 4 weeks later. Sequences were derived from blood, sampled from a patient whose treatment included radiotherapy and nephrectomy. The receptors originated from a man in his sixties with renal cell carcinoma.

This chain links TRBV7-3 with TRBJ1-2; 7 bases line up with TRBD1. Germline V CDR1 and CDR2: SGHTA, FQGTGA. This CDR3 spans 14 amino acids. Trimming took 6 bases from V and 2 from J; bases not matched to a gene: 6. CDR3 loop: CASSLGGANYGYTF. The CDR3, as DNA: TGTGCCAGCAGTCTAGGGGGCGCCAACTATGGCTACACCTTC.

This chain joins TRBV30 and TRBJ2-2, with 8 bases identical to TRBD1. This CDR3 is 15 amino acids long. Germline V gene data show CDR1 as GTSNPN and CDR2 as SVGIG (reference sequence). With 3 bases clipped from V and 1 base from J, the junction kept 4 bases outside the gene matches. Here the CDR3 reads CAWRLTGGNTGELFF. CDR3 DNA: TGTGCCTGGAGACTCACAGGGGGGAACACCGGGGAGCTGTTTTTT.

The rearrangement joins TRBV14 to TRBJ1-3; 7 nucleotides line up with TRBD1. CDR1 and CDR2 from the germline V gene are SGHDN and FVKESK. V trimming: 4 bases; J trimming: 1 base; junction bases outside the gene matches: 13. There are 18 residues in the CDR3. The CDR3, as DNA: TGTGCCAGCAGCCGGCGGAGCTGGGACAGTGGATCTGGAAACACCATATATTTT. Translation: CASSRRSWDSGSGNTIYF.

This clone was observed a single time. The chain couples TRBV5-4 to TRBJ2-3; TRBD2 agrees at 9 bases. Per the germline V gene, CDR1 is SGHNT and CDR2 is YYREEE (reference sequence). Unmatched junction bases numbered 8, after V lost 1 base and J lost 2 bases. The CDR3 is 17 residues long. This CDR3 is CASSLHRLAGNTDTQYF. CDR3 nucleotides: TGTGCCAGCAGCTTGCATCGGCTAGCGGGGAACACAGATACGCAGTATTTT.

This chain links TRBV19 with TRBJ1-5; the D is unclear. Germline lookup yields CDR1 LNHDA and CDR2 SQIVND (reference sequence). The germline V and J ends were trimmed by 3 bases and 0 bases, with 9 bases remaining between them. The length of the CDR3 is 15 residues. CDR3 amino acids: CASSMEGHSNQPQHF. The CDR3 DNA is TGTGCCAGTAGTATGGAAGGTCATAGCAATCAGCCCCAGCATTTT.

The chain combines TRBV2 with TRBJ1-2; no reliable D call. The CDR3 runs to 14 residues. Trimming took off 0 bases at V and 5 bases at J, with 10 bases between the two ends. Germline CDR1 and CDR2: SNHLY and FYNNEI. The CDR3 protein is CASSEAGRVYGYTF. CDR3 nucleotide sequence: TGTGCCAGCAGTGAAGCTGGGAGGGTTTATGGCTACACCTTC. The full variable domain, completed using reference TRBV2 and TRBJ1-2, is EPEVTQTPSHQVTQMGQEVILRCVPISNHLYFYWYRQILGQKVEFLVSFYNNEISEKSEIFDDQFSVERPDGSNFTLKIRSTKLEDSAMYFCASSEAGRVYGYTFGSGTRLTVV.

This clone appeared a few times. The chain is built from TRBV27 and TRBJ2-3; tentative D call: TRBD1 (6 bases). Germline CDR1 MNHEY, CDR2 SMNVEV (reference sequence). Trimming left V 4 bases short and J 2 bases short, with 10 bases between. This CDR3 is 14 amino acids long. CDR3 sequence reads: CASSSDRATDTQYF. The CDR3 nucleotides are TGTGCCAGCAGTTCGGACAGAGCCACAGATACGCAGTATTTT.

This sequence joins TRBV27 and TRBJ2-2, with a tentative D call TRBD1 (6 bases). V was cut by 7 bases and J by 0 bases, with 12 bases left in between. The CDR3 runs to 15 residues. Germline V gene data show CDR1 as MNHEY and CDR2 as SMNVEV (reference sequence). CDR3 DNA: TGTGCCAGCACCCGCGACAGGTCGAACACCGGGGAGCTGTTTTTT. It is translated as CASTRDRSNTGELFF.

The gene calls are TRBV18 and TRBJ1-1; D is undetermined. Germline CDR1 KGHSH, CDR2 LQKENI. The CDR3 has 14 residues. V was pared by 4 bases and J by 3 bases, with 12 bases between. In DNA form, the CDR3 reads TGTGCCAGCTCACACGAGGACCTATACACTGAAGCTTTCTTT. Translating it yields CASSHEDLYTEAFF.